This entry features one T cell receptor beta chain sequence. Its target is not known. This sample was included in a study of T cell responses to AZD1222 COVID-19 vaccine. Study-level findings and limits: The study identified only a handful of AZD1222 recipients as seropositive at baseline.

Sequencing was performed with immunoSEQ multiplex PCR; in TCRdb, only in-frame clones are kept and a portion is missing. The sample has about 150,000 clones, roughly nine tenths seen once; the top ten hold approximately 20%. CDR3 length: 13 residues. Germline V lookup: CDR1 MGHDK, CDR2 SYGVNS. Trimming removed 5 bases at V and 6 bases at J, with 10 bases between. The chain combines TRBV25-1 with TRBJ1-4; the D gene is possibly TRBD1 (5 bases). The receptor comes from an adult in good health. Here the sequenced sample was peripheral blood, taken on day 0 of AZD1222 vaccination. The CDR3 DNA reads TGTGCCAGCAGTTCCCAGGGTTATGAAAAACTGTTTTTT. This encodes CASSSQGYEKLFF.